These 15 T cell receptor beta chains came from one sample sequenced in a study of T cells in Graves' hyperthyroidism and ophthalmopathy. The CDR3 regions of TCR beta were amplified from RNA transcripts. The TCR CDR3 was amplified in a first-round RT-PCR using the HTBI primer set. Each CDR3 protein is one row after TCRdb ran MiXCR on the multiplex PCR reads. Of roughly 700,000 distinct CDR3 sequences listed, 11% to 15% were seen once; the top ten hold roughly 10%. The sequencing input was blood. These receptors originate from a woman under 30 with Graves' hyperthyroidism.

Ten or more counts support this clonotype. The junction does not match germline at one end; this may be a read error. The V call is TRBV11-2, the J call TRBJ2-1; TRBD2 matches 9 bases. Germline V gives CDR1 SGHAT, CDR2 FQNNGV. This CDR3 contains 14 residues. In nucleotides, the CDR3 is TGTGCCAGCAGCTTACTAGCGGGATACACTGAGCAGTTCTTC. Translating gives CASSLLAGYTEQFF.

This CDR3 is CATSDLSGTEAFF. The CDR3 DNA sequence: TGTGCCACCAGTGATTTGTCTGGCACTGAAGCTTTCTTT. This chain connects TRBV24-1 to TRBJ1-1; D gene ambiguous. With 0 bases removed from V and 4 bases from J, the gap between germline ends came to 5 bases. CDR1 and CDR2 (germline): KGHDR, SFDVKD. CDR3 length: 13 residues.

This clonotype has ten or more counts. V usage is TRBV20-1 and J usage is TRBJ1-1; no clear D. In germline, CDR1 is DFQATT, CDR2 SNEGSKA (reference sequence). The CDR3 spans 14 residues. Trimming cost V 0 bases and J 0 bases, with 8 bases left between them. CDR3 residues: CSAREGTMNTEAFF. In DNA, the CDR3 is TGCAGTGCTAGAGAGGGCACCATGAACACTGAAGCTTTCTTT.

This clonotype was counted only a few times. CDR3 coding DNA: TGTGCCAGCAGTTTACGTTTTAGGGGGACTGAAGCTTTCTTT. Protein product: CASSLRFRGTEAFF. The V call is TRBV12-3 or TRBV12-4, the J call TRBJ1-1; D may be TRBD1 (6 bases). Trimming cost V 2 bases and J 5 bases, with 12 bases left between them. The CDR3 consists of 14 residues.

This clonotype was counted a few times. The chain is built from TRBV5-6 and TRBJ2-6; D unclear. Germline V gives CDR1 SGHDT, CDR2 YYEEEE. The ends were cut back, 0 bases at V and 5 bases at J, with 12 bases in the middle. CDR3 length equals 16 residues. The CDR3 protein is CASSLVRDFRANVLTF. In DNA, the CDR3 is TGTGCCAGCAGCTTGGTCCGCGACTTTCGGGCCAACGTCCTGACTTTC.

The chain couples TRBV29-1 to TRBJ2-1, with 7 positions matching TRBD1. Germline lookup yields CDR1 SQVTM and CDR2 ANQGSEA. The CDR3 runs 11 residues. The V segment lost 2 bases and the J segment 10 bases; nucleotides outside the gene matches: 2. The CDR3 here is CSVETGVEQFF. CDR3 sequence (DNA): TGCAGCGTTGAAACAGGGGTCGAGCAGTTCTTC.

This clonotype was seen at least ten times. The CDR3 loop is CASGVIGRRFF. CDR3 DNA: TGTGCCAGCGGCGTCATCGGCAGACGGTTCTTC. The chain couples TRBV3-1 to TRBJ2-1; D is uncertain. Trimming pared 8 bases from V and 15 bases from J, leaving 17 bases between. The germline V gene encodes CDR1 LGHDT and CDR2 YNNKEL (reference sequence). This CDR3 comprises 11 residues.

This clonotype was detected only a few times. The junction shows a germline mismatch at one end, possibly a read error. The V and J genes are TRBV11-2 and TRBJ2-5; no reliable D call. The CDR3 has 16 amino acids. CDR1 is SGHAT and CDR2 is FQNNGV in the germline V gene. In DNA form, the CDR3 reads TGTGCCGGCAGCTTTGGGGTGGCGAGTTTCCAAGAGACCCAGTACTTC. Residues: CAGSFGVASFQETQYF.

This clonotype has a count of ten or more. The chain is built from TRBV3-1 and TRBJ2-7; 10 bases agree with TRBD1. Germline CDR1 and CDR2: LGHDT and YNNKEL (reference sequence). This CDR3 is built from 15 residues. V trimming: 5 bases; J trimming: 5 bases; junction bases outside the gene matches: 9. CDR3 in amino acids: CASSSHGTGVHEQYF. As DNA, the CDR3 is TGTGCCAGCAGCTCCCACGGGACAGGGGTCCACGAGCAGTACTTC.

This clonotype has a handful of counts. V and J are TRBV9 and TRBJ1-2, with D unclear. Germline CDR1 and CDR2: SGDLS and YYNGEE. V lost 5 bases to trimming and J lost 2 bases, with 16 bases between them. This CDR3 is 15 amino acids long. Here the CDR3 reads CASRPPAELNYGYTF. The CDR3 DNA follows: TGTGCCAGCAGGCCTCCGGCAGAATTGAACTATGGCTACACCTTC.

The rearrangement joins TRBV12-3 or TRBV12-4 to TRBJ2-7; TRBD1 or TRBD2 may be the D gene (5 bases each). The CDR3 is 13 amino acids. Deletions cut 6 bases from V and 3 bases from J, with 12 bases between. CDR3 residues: CASSRLGGYEQYF. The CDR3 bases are TGTGCCAGCAGCCGACTTGGGGGCTACGAGCAGTACTTC.

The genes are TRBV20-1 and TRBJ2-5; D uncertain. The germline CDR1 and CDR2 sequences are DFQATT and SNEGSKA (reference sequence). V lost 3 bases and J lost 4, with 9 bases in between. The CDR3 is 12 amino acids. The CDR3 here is CSARMSGETQYF. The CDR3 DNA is TGCAGTGCTAGGATGTCTGGAGAGACCCAGTACTTC.

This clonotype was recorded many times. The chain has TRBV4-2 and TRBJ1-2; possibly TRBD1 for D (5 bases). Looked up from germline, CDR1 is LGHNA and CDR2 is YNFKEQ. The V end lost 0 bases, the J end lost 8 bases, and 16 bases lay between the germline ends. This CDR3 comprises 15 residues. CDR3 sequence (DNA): TGTGCCAGCAGCCAAGAGGCCTTCGCAGGGCAAGGCTACACCTTC. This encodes CASSQEAFAGQGYTF.

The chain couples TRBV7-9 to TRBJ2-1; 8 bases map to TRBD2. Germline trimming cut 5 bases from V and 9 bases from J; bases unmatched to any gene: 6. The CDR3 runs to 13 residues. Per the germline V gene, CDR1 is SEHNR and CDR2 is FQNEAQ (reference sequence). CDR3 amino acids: CASSRTGGGEQFF. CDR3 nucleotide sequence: TGTGCCAGCAGCCGGACGGGGGGGGGTGAGCAGTTCTTC.

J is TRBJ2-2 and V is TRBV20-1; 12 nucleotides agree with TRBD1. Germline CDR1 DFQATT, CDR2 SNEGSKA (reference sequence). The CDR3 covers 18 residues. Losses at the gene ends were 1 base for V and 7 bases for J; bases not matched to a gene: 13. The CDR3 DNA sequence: TGCAGTGCTAGAGCAGGGACAGGGGGCGCATGGGGGATCGGGGAGCTGTTTTTT. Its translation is CSARAGTGGAWGIGELFF.